The source of this TCR beta chain is a study of CD8+ T cells in alopecia areata (dated by TCRdb to between 2018 and 2020). For the wider study: Treated patients were enrolled in an open-label pilot trial of oral tofacitinib at 5 to 10 mg twice daily for moderate-to-severe alopecia areata. Patients stayed on tofacitinib for 6 to 18 months and then had 6 months of follow-up off drug so that delayed response and recurrence could be assessed. For the treated patients, the SALT score, which quantifies what percentage of scalp surface area is affected, served as the measure of disease severity. High-throughput TCRbeta sequencing was used to examine T cell clonal expansion in alopecia areata in both the C3H/HeJ mouse model and human patients. Human TCRbeta sequencing covered scalp tissue and sorted CD4+ and CD8+ peripheral blood T cells from patchy and totalis/universalis alopecia areata patients and healthy controls. Tofacitinib-treated patients had biopsies at baseline and at 4 and 24 weeks of treatment, with a later scalp biopsy in several patients. Scalp clonality was compared among normal scalp (n=4), patchy alopecia areata scalp (n=8), and alopecia totalis/universalis scalp (n=8). RNA came from the PAXgene miRNA kit for fixed scalp, the miRNeasy kit for PBMCs, and the RNeasy kit for mouse skin. immunoSEQ multiplex PCR using 35 Vbeta forward primers and 13 Jbeta reverse primers was used to amplify TCRbeta CDR3 regions. The paper as a whole reports these results and caveats: The treated cohort was small, with a single nonresponder, so links between baseline CD8+ expansion and response need larger studies. Shared TCR sequences between patients were less evident than in mice, which may be partly attributable to HLA diversity in the patient population. Scalp clonality and the number of expanded CD8+ clones among the top 100 scalp clones were significantly decreased by tofacitinib. Resident alphabeta T cells in normal human skin are also sequenced, complicating scalp TCR repertoire analysis, unlike mouse skin dominated by gammadelta T cells. Compared with normal scalp, lesional scalp had higher clonality and more expanded CD8+ clones, particularly in alopecia totalis/universalis, a pattern that suggests antigenic drive. Many expanded lesional clones were found to persist in scalp and blood during tofacitinib treatment, and relapse after treatment cessation may be partly explained by this persistence.

The meaning of the sample's time point label: roughly 26 weeks on oral tofacitinib. The treatment or condition label, read with the paper, signifies: oral pan-JAK inhibitor, 5-10 mg twice daily. Peripheral blood and lesional scalp punch biopsies were obtained from patients with alopecia areata. After PBMCs were isolated by density centrifugation and stained for CD3, CD4 and CD8, a FACSAria was used to sort CD4+ and CD8+ T cells. The CDR3 sequence holds 14 residues, the cysteine and phenylalanine included. Just the 42-base CDR3 DNA is kept, in frame starting at base 1. The junction shows trimming of 5 bases on V and 5 bases on J, plus 15 bases between the germline ends. Sequences SGHTA (CDR1) and FQGNSA (CDR2) are obtained from the germline V gene. In regard to this clone: The specificity of this receptor is unknown. Base qualities are not at hand, and no much larger clone is one base apart.

Library generation was performed with the immunoSEQ multiplex PCR assay. RNA was extracted from all samples and reverse transcribed into cDNA as template for TCR sequencing. SuperScript III was used to make first-strand cDNA, primed with a 2:1 mix of oligo-dT and random hexamers. Amplification bias was assessed with a synthetic immune receptor repertoire, and residual bias was removed computationally. The authors processed their data as follows. Raw reads were preprocessed for error removal, and CDR3 was defined according to IMGT conventions as running from the conserved cysteine to phenylalanine. To get clonality, Shannon entropy was normalized by log2 of the number of productive unique TCRs and the result was subtracted from 1. CD4 or CD8 identity of scalp clones was inferred by cross-referencing scalp TCRbeta sequences with sorted blood CD4 and CD8 repertoires. TCRdb carries this immuneACCESS record with in-frame sequences only. Its versions omit some clonotypes, under half of them owing to an unresolved V gene in the studies checked, with the rest unexplained. D and trimming come from the DNA, and the V and J calls and clone size come from that table. This sample is represented by around 270,000 clones; roughly 60% of them were singletons. The ten most abundant clones make up over 1.5% of the sample.

The V and J genes are TRBV7-2 and TRBJ1-1; TRBD1 is possibly the D segment (6 matching bases). Source: CD4+ T cells sorted from blood, taken at week 24, from a patient treated with tofacitinib. This clonotype was sampled from a human donor with alopecia areata. The sequence in DNA is TGTGCCAGCAGCCAACAGGGATTTGGAACTGAAGCTTTCTTT. Its amino acids are CASSQQGFGTEAFF.